This record covers a single T cell receptor beta chain. Libraries were prepared by immunoSEQ multiplex PCR; TCRdb keeps only in-frame clonotypes and omits some of them. Among roughly 320,000 clones listed, 90% to 95% were seen once. The data originate from a study of blood T cell repertoires in COVID-19. Study information: From the United States, Italy and Spain came samples of acute and convalescent COVID-19.

Individuals aged 18 to 89 years were recruited from roughly 22 US areas. Each participant's cohort was designated according to participant-reported clinical history. Up to 2 weeks before entering the study, exposed participants had met a COVID-19 case. The TCR comes from a woman aged 25 to 39 who had been exposed to COVID-19. The material sequenced was PBMCs or T cells enriched from blood (not recorded which).

The chain's CDR3 is CSTKPWGLNTEAFF. The CDR3 nucleotides are TGCAGCACTAAGCCATGGGGCCTGAACACTGAAGCTTTCTTT. V gene TRBV29-1 combines with J gene TRBJ1-1; D is possibly TRBD1 (5 bases). Germline V gene lookup returns CDR1 SQVTM and CDR2 ANQGSEA. CDR3 length equals 14 residues. Trimming stripped 8 bases from V and 0 bases from J, with 16 bases between.